Below, 32 T cell receptor beta chains from the same sample are listed, as sequenced in a study of T cell responses to AZD1222 COVID-19 vaccine (dated by TCRdb to about 2021). This sample's time point label indicates: baseline before first vaccination. Libraries were prepared through the immunoSEQ multiplex PCR assay. TCRdb took over this immuneACCESS table, retaining in-frame rearrangements with V and J assigned. Such tables are incomplete; in checked studies, under half of the missing clones stem from an unresolved V gene, and the remainder is unexplained. This sample lists more than 95,000 clones; roughly 93% were detected once. The ten top clones hold around 5% of the sample. The material sequenced was peripheral blood, taken on day 0 of AZD1222 vaccination. Source of these receptors: an adult in good health.

The rearrangement uses TRBV28 and TRBJ2-2, with 10 bases matching TRBD2. This CDR3 spans 17 amino acids. Germline CDR1 is MDHEN and CDR2 is SYDVKM. J gave up 6 bases and V 1 base, and 8 bases lay outside the gene matches. The CDR3 spells CASSLLGLAGVSGELFF. As DNA, the CDR3 is TGTGCCAGCAGTTTATTGGGGCTAGCGGGAGTGTCCGGGGAGCTGTTTTTT.

The chain recombines TRBV6-4 with TRBJ2-3; 11 bases match TRBD1. V shed 0 bases and J 4 bases; nucleotides not matched to a gene: 0. CDR1 is MRHNA, CDR2 SNTAGT, per germline. The CDR3 is 15 amino acids. The CDR3 DNA reads TGTGCCAGCAGTGACTCGGGACAGGGGGCAGATACGCAGTATTTT. Its protein product is CASSDSGQGADTQYF.

Here the CDR3 reads CASSPDQRPPYGYTF. As DNA, the CDR3 is TGTGCCAGCTCACCCGACCAGAGACCTCCCTATGGCTACACCTTC. V is TRBV18 and J is TRBJ1-2; D unclear. The V gene lost 3 bases and the J gene lost 4 bases, with 15 bases spanning the gap. The length of the CDR3 is 15 residues. CDR1 and CDR2 (germline): KGHSH, LQKENI.

This chain joins TRBV28 and TRBJ1-2; a possible D gene is TRBD1 (5 bases). Germline lookup yields CDR1 MDHEN and CDR2 SYDVKM. The V end lost 6 bases, the J end lost 4 bases, and 18 bases lay between the germline ends. The CDR3 runs to 15 residues. The chain's CDR3 is CASRRRGRGGYGYTF. CDR3 nucleotide sequence: TGTGCCAGCAGACGTAGGGGTCGGGGAGGCTATGGCTACACCTTC.

The chain employs TRBV10-1 and TRBJ2-2, with a possible D match to TRBD1 (5 bases). Trimming cost V 8 bases and J 4 bases, with 8 bases left between them. The CDR3 contains 12 residues. Germline CDR1 WNHNN, CDR2 SYGVQD (reference sequence). In nucleotides, the CDR3 is TGCGCCAGCTCGACAGTCACCGGGGAGCTGTTTTTT. This sequence encodes CASSTVTGELFF.

About this clone itself: The same CDR3 arises from other DNA sequences in this sample as well. The rearrangement uses TRBV9 and TRBJ2-1; 10 positions agree with TRBD2. The CDR3 is made up of 15 amino acids. Germline CDR1 is SGDLS and CDR2 is YYNGEE. V dropped 0 bases and J dropped 6; count of bases not matched to a gene: 3. The CDR3 bases are TGTGCCAGCAGCGTAGGATTAGCGGGAGGCAATGAGCAGTTCTTC. This sequence encodes CASSVGLAGGNEQFF.

The chain carries TRBV12-3 or TRBV12-4 and TRBJ1-1, with 10 bases that match TRBD1. V was clipped by 5 bases and J by 10 bases; unmatched bases: 4. CDR3 size: 12 residues. The chain's CDR3 is CASSDRGPRAFF. The DNA of the CDR3 is TGTGCCAGCAGTGACAGGGGGCCGAGAGCTTTCTTT.

The rearrangement joins TRBV6-2 or TRBV6-3 to TRBJ1-5; perhaps TRBD1 as D (5 bases). This CDR3 is 16 amino acids long. With 0 bases removed from V and 5 bases from J, the gap between germline ends came to 14 bases. The germline V gene encodes CDR1 MNHEY and CDR2 SVGEGT. The CDR3 DNA sequence: TGTGCCAGCAGTTACTCACGGGGGTTCAGGGATCAGCCCCAGCATTTT. This sequence encodes CASSYSRGFRDQPQHF.

The CDR3 region is CASKRQGSNEQFF. The CDR3 DNA is TGTGCCAGTAAGAGGCAGGGTAGCAATGAGCAGTTCTTC. The chain carries TRBV19 and TRBJ2-1; D perhaps matches TRBD1 (5 bases). Germline V CDR1 and CDR2: LNHDA, SQIVND (reference sequence). The V and J ends lost 7 bases and 6 bases respectively, with 13 bases between them. This CDR3 region has 13 residues.

The chain is built from TRBV11-3 and TRBJ2-1, with no clear D. This CDR3 is built from 15 residues. Per germline, CDR1 SGHNT and CDR2 YENEEA. V lost 5 bases and J lost 2, with 13 bases in between. CDR3 nucleotide sequence: TGTGCCAGCAGCCGCCCGGTTTGGGCCTACAATGAGCAGTTCTTC. Residues: CASSRPVWAYNEQFF.

The chain links TRBV7-8 to TRBJ2-7, with D maybe TRBD2 (6 bases). This CDR3 comprises 14 residues. Germline V gene sequence: CDR1 SGHVS, CDR2 FQNEAQ. The V and J ends lost 1 base and 3 bases respectively, with 10 bases between them. This CDR3 reads CASSLVMRDYEQYF. CDR3 in DNA: TGTGCCAGCAGCTTAGTAATGCGGGACTACGAGCAGTACTTC.

V gene TRBV6-5 combines with J gene TRBJ2-2; D is undetermined. The CDR3 is made up of 15 amino acids. Germline-derived CDR1 and CDR2 are MNHEY and SVGAGI. V was trimmed by 2 bases and J by 1 base, leaving 8 bases between them. CDR3 in DNA: TGTGCCAGCAGTTACAATATTCGGAACACCGGGGAGCTGTTTTTT. Amino acids: CASSYNIRNTGELFF.

The chain links TRBV12-3 or TRBV12-4 to TRBJ1-2, with a possible D match to TRBD1 (5 bases). V shed 6 bases and J shed 10 bases, with 18 bases lying between them. The CDR3 is 13 residues long. CDR3 bases: TGTGCCAGCAGACCAGGGTTACTTCCAAACTACACCTTC. This gives the protein CASRPGLLPNYTF.

This clone was seen only once. This chain connects TRBV19 to TRBJ1-3; D remains unclear. V lost 3 bases to trimming and J lost 0 bases, with 6 bases between them. This CDR3 is built from 14 residues. Germline V gives CDR1 LNHDA, CDR2 SQIVND (reference sequence). The CDR3 spells CASSIGNSGNTIYF. For the CDR3, the DNA is TGTGCCAGTAGTATTGGGAACTCTGGAAACACCATATATTTT.

V is TRBV25-1 and J is TRBJ2-2, with 10 positions matching TRBD1. The germline V gene has CDR1 MGHDK and CDR2 SYGVNS. This CDR3 spans 13 amino acids. Trimming removed 7 bases from V and 6 bases from J; junction bases left unmatched: 2. The CDR3 reads CASTGQGAGELFF. CDR3 nucleotide sequence: TGTGCCAGCACCGGACAGGGGGCCGGGGAGCTGTTTTTT. The full variable domain, with the rest looked up from reference TRBV25-1 and TRBJ2-2, is EADIYQTPRYLVIGTGKKITLECSQTMGHDKMYWYQQDPGMELHLIHYSYGVNSTEKGDLSSESTVSRIRTEHFPLTLESARPSHTSQYLCASTGQGAGELFFGEGSRLTVL.

In its sample, this clone was seen a few times. The gene calls are TRBV2 and TRBJ2-1; the D is unclear. The V gene lost 6 bases and the J gene lost 4 bases, with 13 bases spanning the gap. CDR3 size: 14 residues. Germline CDR1 is SNHLY and CDR2 is FYNNEI. Here the CDR3 reads CASRASYGYNEQFF. Here the CDR3 DNA reads TGTGCCAGCAGGGCGAGTTACGGATACAATGAGCAGTTCTTC.

This clone was found a few times. The chain links TRBV6-2 or TRBV6-3 to TRBJ2-4, with D possibly matching TRBD1 (6 bases). Between the trimmed V and J ends, which lost 5 bases and 0 bases, there was a span of 17 bases. Per the germline V gene, CDR1 is MNHEY and CDR2 is SVGEGT. This CDR3 is built from 17 residues. The CDR3 coding sequence is TGTGCCAGCAGTAGCCCGGGACAACTAATAGCCAAAAACATTCAGTACTTC. Translating it yields CASSSPGQLIAKNIQYF.

The genes are TRBV11-3 and TRBJ1-1; 8 bases match TRBD1. The germline V gene encodes CDR1 SGHNT and CDR2 YENEEA. V trimming: 7 bases; J trimming: 5 bases; junction bases outside the gene matches: 9. This CDR3 comprises 14 residues. DNA of the CDR3: TGTGCCAGCACCCGGACAGGGTTTGGTACTGAAGCTTTCTTT. This sequence encodes CASTRTGFGTEAFF.

The rearrangement uses TRBV4-3 and TRBJ2-1; 8 positions agree with TRBD1. CDR3 length equals 16 residues. With V trimmed by 4 bases and J by 7 bases, 12 bases remained unmatched. CDR1 is LGHNA and CDR2 is YSLEER in the germline V gene. Here the CDR3 reads CASSPDPGQARNEQFF. The DNA for the CDR3 is TGCGCCAGCAGCCCGGACCCGGGACAGGCCCGGAATGAGCAGTTCTTC.

The CDR3 coding sequence is TGCGCCAGCAGCTTAGACGGGAAGGGAGCTTTCTTT. Residues: CASSLDGKGAFF. This chain links TRBV5-1 with TRBJ1-1; D is ambiguous. V lost 2 bases and J lost 10, with 12 bases in between. Germline values: CDR1 SGHRS, CDR2 YFSETQ. The CDR3 runs 12 residues.

The J gene is TRBJ2-1, the V gene TRBV7-9, with 9 bases matching TRBD2. With 4 bases clipped from V and 0 bases from J, the junction kept 13 bases outside the gene matches. CDR1 and CDR2 (germline): SEHNR, FQNEAQ (reference sequence). The CDR3 length is 19 residues. The CDR3 region is CASSSLRGSGSVSYNEQFF. Written as DNA, the CDR3 is TGTGCCAGCAGCTCCCTCAGGGGTAGCGGGAGCGTCTCCTACAATGAGCAGTTCTTC.

J is TRBJ1-1 and V is TRBV7-9; no clear D gene. Germline V gives CDR1 SEHNR, CDR2 FQNEAQ (reference sequence). The CDR3 is 14 residues long. V lost 0 bases and J lost 3, with 8 bases in between. The CDR3 is CASSLALGYTEAFF. CDR3 in DNA: TGTGCCAGCAGCTTAGCTTTGGGGTACACTGAAGCTTTCTTT.

The chain joins TRBV5-1 to TRBJ2-7, with a weak D call TRBD1 (6 bases). V shed 4 bases and J shed 0 bases, with 14 bases lying between them. This CDR3 region has 15 residues. The germline CDR1 and CDR2 sequences are SGHRS and YFSETQ. In DNA, the CDR3 is TGCGCCAGCAGCCAGGGACAAGCCTTCTCCTACGAGCAGTACTTC. It yields the protein CASSQGQAFSYEQYF.

V and J are TRBV4-3 and TRBJ2-7, with 10 bases identical to TRBD2. The CDR3 runs to 16 residues. Germline V gene lookup returns CDR1 LGHNA and CDR2 YSLEER. J lost 1 base, V lost 3 bases, and 6 bases had no gene match. CDR3 coding DNA: TGCGCCAGCAGCCAGGGGGAACTAGCGGGGTCCTACGAGCAGTACTTC. This sequence encodes CASSQGELAGSYEQYF.

This chain joins TRBV11-2 and TRBJ2-1; 9 bases fit TRBD1. This CDR3 contains 15 residues. Germline V CDR1 and CDR2: SGHAT, FQNNGV. V shed 5 bases and J 3 bases; nucleotides not matched to a gene: 5. CDR3 loop: CASSVTGGHYNEQFF. The CDR3 DNA sequence: TGTGCCAGCAGCGTGACAGGGGGACACTACAATGAGCAGTTCTTC.

This clone showed up just once. V and J are TRBV4-2 and TRBJ2-7; TRBD2 matches at 13 bases. CDR1 is LGHNA and CDR2 is YNFKEQ in the germline V gene. The CDR3 sequence is 15 residues long. V shed 0 bases and J 7 bases; nucleotides not matched to a gene: 3. The CDR3 reads CASSQETSGRYEQYF. In DNA form, the CDR3 reads TGTGCCAGCAGCCAAGAGACTAGCGGGAGGTATGAGCAGTACTTC.

In DNA, the CDR3 is TGTGCCAGCAGTGAAGCAGGTCCGGCGGGAAAACCCCAGCATTTT. As protein: CASSEAGPAGKPQHF. This rearrangement joins TRBV6-1 to TRBJ1-5; D not resolved. Germline V gene lookup returns CDR1 MNHNS and CDR2 SASEGT. The V gene lost 0 bases and the J gene lost 10 bases, with 16 bases spanning the gap. This CDR3 spans 15 amino acids.

The CDR3 bases are TGCGCCAGCAGCCTCCAGGGGGCGGGTTCGGGCACTGAAGCTTTCTTT. Its translation is CASSLQGAGSGTEAFF. The chain joins TRBV5-1 to TRBJ1-1, with 8 nucleotides matching TRBD1. The germline CDR1 and CDR2 sequences are SGHRS and YFSETQ. J gave up 4 bases and V 4 bases, and 12 bases lay outside the gene matches. The length of the CDR3 is 16 residues. The variable domain in full, completed from reference TRBV5-1 and TRBJ1-1, reads KAGVTQTPRYLIKTRGQQVTLSCSPISGHRSVSWYQQTPGQGLQFLFEYFSETQRNKGNFPGRFSGRQFSNSRSEMNVSTLELGDSALYLCASSLQGAGSGTEAFFGQGTRLTVV.

The J gene is TRBJ1-2, the V gene TRBV19; D possibly corresponds to TRBD1 (5 bases). Looked up from germline, CDR1 is LNHDA and CDR2 is SQIVND (reference sequence). V lost 7 bases, J lost 7 bases, and 22 bases lay in between. This CDR3 comprises 15 residues. The CDR3 here is CASTPSLGGVGGYTF. The CDR3 nucleotides read TGTGCCAGTACCCCGAGCCTAGGAGGGGTCGGTGGCTACACCTTC.

The chain employs TRBV5-1 and TRBJ2-5; no definite D call. Germline-derived CDR1 and CDR2 are SGHRS and YFSETQ. This CDR3 region has 14 residues. V was pared by 0 bases and J by 7 bases, with 13 bases between. The CDR3 reads CASSLEGPGSTQYF. In DNA, the CDR3 is TGCGCCAGCAGCTTGGAGGGTCCGGGTTCGACCCAGTACTTC.

In nucleotides, the CDR3 is TGTGCCTGGACTCACGGCCAGGGAGTCCATGAGCAGTTCTTC. Translation gives CAWTHGQGVHEQFF. V is TRBV30 and J is TRBJ2-1, with D possibly called TRBD1 or TRBD2 (5 bases each). The germline gives CDR1 GTSNPN, CDR2 SVGIG (reference sequence). V shed 4 bases and J shed 8 bases, with 18 bases lying between them. The CDR3 totals 14 residues.

V is TRBV25-1 and J is TRBJ1-2; 10 bases align to TRBD1. The CDR3 runs to 15 residues. Germline CDR1 and CDR2: MGHDK and SYGVNS. V shed 4 bases and J 3 bases; nucleotides not matched to a gene: 5. The CDR3 sequence is CASSAGQGEYYGYTF. The CDR3 region has the DNA TGTGCCAGCAGTGCCGGACAGGGGGAGTACTATGGCTACACCTTC.